The next 13 T cell receptor beta chains were all read from a single sample in a study of T cell responses to AZD1222 COVID-19 vaccine. TCRdb's table, derived via immunoSEQ multiplex PCR, lists solely in-frame clones and lacks some. Of roughly 140,000 clones in the sample, about nine tenths were seen once. The sequenced sample was peripheral blood, obtained on day 0 of AZD1222 vaccination. The receptor set was obtained from an adult in good health.

V is TRBV5-1 and J is TRBJ1-1, with D possibly matching TRBD1 (5 bases). This CDR3 region has 16 residues. V was cut by 0 bases and J by 5 bases, with 17 bases left in between. Germline CDR1 and CDR2: SGHRS and YFSETQ. The CDR3 loop reads CASSLAGIRGQTEAFF. CDR3 DNA: TGCGCCAGCAGCTTGGCCGGGATAAGGGGCCAAACTGAAGCTTTCTTT.

This clone was seen a handful of times. This chain links TRBV19 with TRBJ1-1; TRBD1 might be the D (5 bases). V was shortened by 3 bases and J by 4 bases, with 18 bases between the two germline ends. CDR1 is LNHDA, CDR2 SQIVND, per germline (reference sequence). The CDR3 has 16 residues. The CDR3 DNA follows: TGTGCCAGTAGTATCATCCCAGGGCCCGTAGCCACTGAAGCTTTCTTT. This encodes CASSIIPGPVATEAFF.

J is TRBJ2-3 and V is TRBV27; 9 positions agree with TRBD2. The CDR3 loop spans 15 amino acids. Germline V gives CDR1 MNHEY, CDR2 SMNVEV (reference sequence). The trim removed 7 bases at V and 2 bases at J, leaving 7 bases unmatched. CDR3: CASIAPSGNTDTQYF. The CDR3 DNA reads as TGTGCCAGCATTGCCCCTAGCGGGAACACAGATACGCAGTATTTT.

This clone appeared a few times. This chain uses TRBV5-1 with TRBJ2-2; weak D call: TRBD2 (5 bases). Trimming pared 2 bases from V and 13 bases from J, leaving 18 bases between. CDR3 length: 14 residues. Germline V gene lookup returns CDR1 SGHRS and CDR2 YFSETQ. The CDR3 sequence is CASSLASYTLGLFF. Here the CDR3 DNA reads TGCGCCAGCAGCTTAGCTAGCTATACCCTGGGGCTGTTTTTT.

This clone was observed a few times. V and J are TRBV9 and TRBJ1-6; tentatively, D is TRBD1 (5 bases). In germline, CDR1 is SGDLS, CDR2 YYNGEE. The CDR3 is 14 amino acids. V gave up 1 base and J gave up 5 bases, with 7 bases separating them. Here the CDR3 DNA reads TGTGCCAGCAGCGTAACAGGAAATAATTCACCCCTCCACTTT. Translating gives CASSVTGNNSPLHF.

As to this clone: Other DNA sequences in the same sample also yield this CDR3. The J gene is TRBJ2-7, the V gene TRBV5-4; D not certain. This CDR3 spans 13 amino acids. Looked up from germline, CDR1 is SGHNT and CDR2 is YYREEE (reference sequence). Trimming stripped 0 bases from V and 2 bases from J, with 6 bases between. The CDR3 is CASSLDRAYEQYF. CDR3 nucleotide sequence: TGTGCCAGCAGCTTGGACAGAGCCTACGAGCAGTACTTC.

J is TRBJ2-7 and V is TRBV7-9; 16 nucleotides match TRBD2. Germline loops: CDR1 SEHNR, CDR2 FQNEAQ (reference sequence). V dropped 4 bases and J dropped 2; count of bases not matched to a gene: 2. The CDR3 contains 16 residues. Here the CDR3 reads CASSSGLAGGAYEQYF. CDR3 DNA: TGTGCCAGCAGCTCGGGACTAGCGGGAGGGGCCTACGAGCAGTACTTC.

The chain joins TRBV7-9 to TRBJ2-6; either TRBD1 or TRBD2 may fit D (5 bases each). V lost 1 base and J 3 bases, leaving 13 bases between the germline ends. Germline V lookup: CDR1 SEHNR, CDR2 FQNEAQ (reference sequence). This CDR3 is 17 amino acids long. This CDR3 reads CASSLVMGRVGANVLTF. The CDR3 DNA reads TGTGCCAGCAGCTTAGTGATGGGGCGGGTTGGGGCCAACGTCCTGACTTTC.

The rearrangement links TRBV19 to TRBJ2-3, with 9 positions matching TRBD1. The germline CDR1 and CDR2 sequences are LNHDA and SQIVND (reference sequence). CDR3 length equals 13 residues. V trimming: 11 bases; J trimming: 1 base; junction bases outside the gene matches: 4. The CDR3 nucleotides are TGTGCCTGCCGGGACAGGGGCACAGATACGCAGTATTTT. This codes for CACRDRGTDTQYF.

V usage is TRBV5-1 and J usage is TRBJ2-3; weak D call: TRBD2 (6 bases). Germline-derived CDR1 and CDR2 are SGHRS and YFSETQ. V was shortened by 2 bases and J by 5 bases, with 24 bases between the two germline ends. The CDR3 loop spans 18 amino acids. In DNA form, the CDR3 reads TGCGCCAGCAGCTTCCCTAAATGGGGCGGGAAACCCCAAGATACGCAGTATTTT. It encodes CASSFPKWGGKPQDTQYF.

The chain is built from TRBV7-8 and TRBJ2-2, with a possible D match to TRBD2 (6 bases). Deletions cut 8 bases from V and 5 bases from J, with 12 bases between. The CDR3 covers 13 residues. The germline gives CDR1 SGHVS, CDR2 FQNEAQ. The CDR3 region has the DNA TGTGCCAGCGGGGCGGGACTTACCGGGGAGCTGTTTTTT. Translated, it gives CASGAGLTGELFF.

The sample holds one count of this clone. This chain links TRBV28 with TRBJ1-5; possible D gene TRBD1, 5 bases. V lost 6 bases and J 0 bases, leaving 15 bases between the germline ends. The CDR3 is made up of 16 amino acids. Germline lookup yields CDR1 MDHEN and CDR2 SYDVKM. CDR3 coding DNA: TGTGCCAGCAGCCCGCAAACAGGACCTAGCAATCAGCCCCAGCATTTT. Translation gives CASSPQTGPSNQPQHF.

V gene TRBV9 combines with J gene TRBJ1-2; 7 positions match TRBD1. Germline V CDR1 and CDR2: SGDLS, YYNGEE. The length of the CDR3 is 14 residues. The trim removed 0 bases at V and 8 bases at J, leaving 7 bases unmatched. Written as DNA, the CDR3 is TGTGCCAGCAGCGTAGGGAGACAGGGCTGGGGCTACACCTTC. This encodes CASSVGRQGWGYTF.